This TCR beta chain was found in a study of shared T cell receptors in the human thymus. The germline CDR1 and CDR2 sequences are SNHLY and FYNNEI. Trimming pared 7 bases from V and 4 bases from J, leaving 8 bases between. This CDR3 contains 12 residues. The method was immunoSEQ multiplex PCR; TCRdb's version includes in-frame clones alone and lacks a portion of them. The top ten clones hold around 0.0094% of a sample with roughly 710,000 clones, around 85% of them seen once. The same data also went into a second study, on human thymus T cells.

Sequenced: thymocytes. The V gene is TRBV2, the J gene TRBJ1-5; the D gene is possibly TRBD1 (5 bases). The TCR originated in a girl under three years old with a congenital heart defect. The CDR3: CASTGVNQPQHF. The CDR3 nucleotides are TGTGCCAGCACGGGGGTAAATCAGCCCCAGCATTTT.